This entry lists 11 T cell receptor beta chains sequenced from one sample in a study of CD8+CD57+ T cells in acquired aplastic anemia (dated by TCRdb to 2017 to 2018). Sequencing instrument: Illumina HiSeq 2000. Genomic DNA served as template for TCR beta VDJ combination and CDR3 sequence profiling. TCRdb redid the processing of the public reads, applying fastp at Q25 and MiXCR, and retained in-frame beta chains. For every CDR3 protein sequence, its rows merge into one entry that carries the most common genes and DNA. Recorded for this sample are 180,000 or so distinct CDR3 sequences; 45% to 50% of them occurred a single time. Approximately 2.9% of the sample lies in the top ten. The sequenced sample was sorted CD4+, CD8+, or CD8+CD57+ T cells (not recorded which) from PBMCs. The receptors here all came from a human donor in good health.

The chain carries TRBV7-8 and TRBJ2-7; D is perhaps TRBD1 or TRBD2 (6 bases each). The CDR3 is made up of 13 amino acids. V lost 6 bases and J 2 bases, leaving 11 bases between the germline ends. Germline-derived CDR1 and CDR2 are SGHVS and FQNEAQ. CDR3 loop: CASRLGGTYEQYF. CDR3 sequence (DNA): TGTGCCAGCAGACTAGGGGGGACCTACGAGCAGTACTTC.

The V call is TRBV20-1, the J call TRBJ2-7, with TRBD1 matching over 8 bases. The germline gives CDR1 DFQATT, CDR2 SNEGSKA (reference sequence). The V and J ends lost 3 bases and 5 bases, in that order; junction bases with no gene match: 6. CDR3 size: 13 residues. The CDR3 DNA is TGCAGTGCTAGTGACGGACAGGGCCACGAGCAGTACTTC. Translated, it gives CSASDGQGHEQYF.

Only a few counts were recorded for this clonotype. The rearrangement uses TRBV24-1 and TRBJ2-5; 7 nucleotides align to TRBD2. The CDR3 is 13 residues long. From germline, CDR1 is KGHDR and CDR2 SFDVKD. V trimming: 10 bases; J trimming: 5 bases; junction bases outside the gene matches: 9. CDR3 residues: CATGEGPVETQYF. CDR3 coding DNA: TGTGCCACGGGGGAGGGACCGGTCGAGACCCAGTACTTC.

As regards this clonotype: A much larger clone lies one base from this, so it may be a read error. V and J are TRBV4-1 and TRBJ2-7, with D perhaps matching TRBD2 (6 bases). This CDR3 region has 16 residues. Per germline, CDR1 MGHRA and CDR2 YSYEKL. The CDR3 is CASSQVALASAYGQYF. CDR3 nucleotides: TGCGCCAGCAGCCAAGTTGCACTAGCTTCCGCCTACGGGCAGTACTTC.

The V gene is TRBV30, the J gene TRBJ1-3, with unresolved D. The germline CDR1 and CDR2 sequences are GTSNPN and SVGIG (reference sequence). This CDR3 region has 13 residues. Trimming pared 0 bases from V and 7 bases from J, leaving 10 bases between. CDR3 loop: CAWSVQFSNTIYF. As DNA, the CDR3 is TGTGCCTGGAGTGTACAATTCTCGAACACCATATATTTT.

This clonotype was recorded many times. V and J are TRBV4-1 and TRBJ2-7, with D possibly matching TRBD2 (5 bases). V dropped 2 bases and J dropped 3 bases, with 14 bases sitting between them. Germline CDR1 MGHRA, CDR2 YSYEKL. The CDR3 runs 15 residues. The chain's CDR3 is CASSQNRGGYYEQYF. In DNA, the CDR3 is TGCGCCAGCAGCCAAAATCGGGGTGGTTACTACGAGCAGTACTTC.

This clonotype came up many times. The chain combines TRBV6-5 with TRBJ1-1; 7 bases fit TRBD1. From germline, CDR1 is MNHEY and CDR2 SVGAGI. V was pared by 2 bases and J by 4 bases, with 1 base of the junction left unmatched. CDR3 length equals 13 residues. The CDR3 DNA sequence: TGTGCCAGCAGTTACAAGGGGGCCACTGAAGCTTTCTTT. This encodes CASSYKGATEAFF.

The chain links TRBV20-1 to TRBJ2-4, with D perhaps assigned TRBD1 or TRBD2 (5 bases each). Trimming stripped 7 bases from V and 1 base from J, with 20 bases between. The CDR3 is 16 amino acids. CDR1 is DFQATT and CDR2 is SNEGSKA in the germline V gene (reference sequence). The CDR3 reads CSVIMPRERAKNIQYF. The CDR3 DNA reads TGCAGTGTCATCATGCCCAGGGAGCGTGCCAAAAACATTCAGTACTTC.

Ten or more counts support this clonotype. This chain joins TRBV4-1 and TRBJ2-7; TRBD2 aligns across 7 bases. Germline trimming cut 0 bases from V and 2 bases from J; bases unmatched to any gene: 7. The CDR3 runs 16 residues. Germline V gene lookup returns CDR1 MGHRA and CDR2 YSYEKL. The CDR3 loop reads CASSQDGSRGAYEQYF. The CDR3 region has the DNA TGCGCCAGCAGCCAAGATGGGTCACGGGGGGCCTACGAGCAGTACTTC.

This clonotype has a handful of counts. The rearrangement uses TRBV5-8 and TRBJ1-2; D call uncertain. Germline V gene data show CDR1 as SGHTS and CDR2 as YDEGEE. This CDR3 spans 11 amino acids. Trimming stripped 5 bases from V and 8 bases from J, with 10 bases between. The CDR3 protein is CASSEPWGYTF. In DNA, the CDR3 is TGTGCCAGCAGTGAGCCCTGGGGCTACACCTTC. Based on the CDR3 plus reference TRBV5-8 and TRBJ1-2, the full variable domain is EAGVTQSPTHLIKTRGQQATLRCSPISGHTSVYWYQQALGLGLQFLLWYDEGEERNRGNFPPRFSGRQFPNYSSELNVNALELEDSALYLCASSEPWGYTFGSGTRLTVV.

The DNA for the CDR3 is TGTGCCAGTAGTATGGTAGGCAATCAGCCCCAGCATTTT. Translation: CASSMVGNQPQHF. The chain joins TRBV19 to TRBJ1-5; D gene uncertain. The ends were cut back, 3 bases at V and 2 bases at J, with 5 bases in the middle. The length of the CDR3 is 13 residues. Germline loops: CDR1 LNHDA, CDR2 SQIVND (reference sequence).